Below are 14 T cell receptor beta chains sequenced from a single sample in a study of type 1 and type 2 diabetes patients. Amplification started from genomic DNA. A primer set of 30 forward and 13 reverse primers amplified the CDR3. One entry per CDR3 protein results from TCRdb running MiXCR on the multiplex PCR reads. The table has around 300,000 distinct CDR3 sequences, over 45% seen once. Input material: peripheral blood mononuclear cells (PBMCs). The receptors originated from a man between 18 and 29 years old with type 2 diabetes.

The rearrangement uses TRBV19 and TRBJ2-1; D may be TRBD2 (5 bases). The CDR3 extends over 14 amino acids. V was pared by 7 bases and J by 3 bases, with 13 bases between. The germline V gene has CDR1 LNHDA and CDR2 SQIVND (reference sequence). For the CDR3, the DNA is TGTGCCAGTAAAGGAGTAGCGAGCTACAATGAGCAGTTCTTC. It encodes CASKGVASYNEQFF.

The chain carries TRBV7-2 and TRBJ2-7; the match to TRBD2 covers 9 bases. The J call may be wrong; the DNA end is better matched by TRBJ2-1. Germline-derived CDR1 and CDR2 are SGHTA and FQGNSA. The CDR3 is 16 residues long. Written as DNA, the CDR3 is TGTGCCAGCAGCTTAAGGGCGGGGGGGCCGAGGGATGAGCAGTTCTTC. Translating it yields CASSLRAGGPRDEQFF.

The chain has TRBV27 and TRBJ2-1, with 11 bases aligning to TRBD2. In germline, CDR1 is MNHEY, CDR2 SMNVEV (reference sequence). V shed 3 bases and J 10 bases; nucleotides not matched to a gene: 8. The CDR3 covers 15 residues. CDR3 in amino acids: CASSFEASGGREQFF. The CDR3 DNA reads as TGTGCCAGCAGTTTCGAGGCTAGCGGGGGGAGGGAGCAGTTCTTC.

The chain links TRBV15 to TRBJ2-7, with no clear D. From germline, CDR1 is LNHNV and CDR2 YYDKDF (reference sequence). The CDR3 runs 12 residues. The V and J ends lost 10 bases and 3 bases respectively, with 13 bases between them. CDR3 sequence reads: CASSLLNYEQYF. The CDR3 bases are TGTGCCAGCAGTTTGCTAAACTACGAGCAGTACTTC.

The CDR3 loop reads CASSEFGLSKQYF. In DNA form, the CDR3 reads TGTGCCAGCAGTGAATTCGGTCTGTCTAAGCAGTACTTC. V is TRBV30 and J is TRBJ2-7; no firm D call. The germline CDR1 and CDR2 sequences are GTSNPN and SVGIG (reference sequence). Trimming took off 8 bases at V and 8 bases at J, with 22 bases between the two ends. The CDR3 spans 13 residues.

The chain has TRBV7-8 and TRBJ2-3, with D possibly being TRBD1 (6 bases). Germline assignment: CDR1 SGHVS and CDR2 FQNEAQ. The V end was cut by 5 bases, the J end by 0 bases, with 15 bases between. The CDR3 spans 16 residues. CDR3 residues: CASSEQGLGSTDTQYF. CDR3 in DNA: TGTGCCAGCAGCGAACAGGGTTTGGGGAGCACAGATACGCAGTATTTT. Looking up the rest from reference TRBV7-8 and TRBJ2-3 gives the full variable domain: GAGVSQSPRYKVAKRGQDVALRCDPISGHVSLFWYQQALGQGPEFLTYFQNEAQLDKSGLPSDRFFAERPEGSVSTLKIQRTQQEDSAVYLCASSEQGLGSTDTQYFGPGTRLTVL.

The chain recombines TRBV27 with TRBJ1-4; the match to TRBD1 covers 7 bases. V lost 6 bases to trimming and J lost 8 bases; unmatched junction nucleotides: 9. The CDR3 runs to 14 residues. Germline CDR1 is MNHEY and CDR2 is SMNVEV (reference sequence). The CDR3 region is CASSIGQGVEKLFF. Written as DNA, the CDR3 is TGTGCCAGCAGCATAGGGCAGGGGGTGGAAAAACTGTTTTTT.

The chain employs TRBV2 and TRBJ2-1, with 7 bases fitting TRBD2. Trimming at V came to 6 bases and at J to 7 bases, leaving 6 bases not matched to a gene. Germline CDR1 and CDR2: SNHLY and FYNNEI. CDR3 length: 13 residues. CDR3 region: CASRGGVGNEQFF. In nucleotides, the CDR3 is TGTGCCAGCAGGGGAGGGGTCGGGAATGAGCAGTTCTTC.

This clonotype has a handful of counts. The chain has TRBV6-6 and TRBJ2-7, with D tentatively TRBD1 or TRBD2 (5 bases each). Trimming pared 6 bases from V and 2 bases from J, leaving 14 bases between. Germline V gene data show CDR1 as MNHNY and CDR2 as SVGAGI (reference sequence). This CDR3 has 14 amino acids. CDR3 sequence: CASSSGTAPYEQYF. In DNA form, the CDR3 reads TGTGCCAGCAGCTCCGGGACGGCACCCTACGAGCAGTACTTC.

The genes are TRBV6-6 and TRBJ1-2, with a possible D match to TRBD1 (5 bases). Looked up from germline, CDR1 is MNHNY and CDR2 is SVGAGI (reference sequence). This CDR3 has 15 residues. V lost 8 bases, J lost 3 bases, and 19 bases lay in between. The CDR3 protein is CASVGSGPSDYGYTF. The CDR3 region has the DNA TGTGCCAGCGTGGGGTCGGGGCCCTCGGACTATGGCTACACCTTC.

This clonotype was seen more than once but under ten times. The chain employs TRBV10-1 and TRBJ1-4; 9 bases line up with TRBD1. V gave up 3 bases and J gave up 6 bases; unmatched junction bases: 5. The germline V gene has CDR1 WNHNN and CDR2 SYGVQD (reference sequence). There are 15 residues in the CDR3. The CDR3 nucleotides are TGCGCCAGCAGTGAAAGGACAGGGGCGGATGAAAAACTGTTTTTT. Encoded protein: CASSERTGADEKLFF.

As to this clonotype: At one of its ends the junction is not consistent with the germline gene, which may arise from a read error. The chain recombines TRBV6-1 with TRBJ1-6; D is unresolved. The CDR3 runs to 13 residues. Per the germline V gene, CDR1 is MNHNS and CDR2 is SASEGT. Here the CDR3 reads CASTQQGDSSLHF. CDR3 in DNA: TGTGCCAGCACTCAACAAGGCGATTCATCCCTCCACTTT.

V gene TRBV2 combines with J gene TRBJ2-5, with D perhaps TRBD2 (5 bases). The length of the CDR3 is 14 residues. Deletions cut 3 bases from V and 1 base from J, with 9 bases between. Germline lookup yields CDR1 SNHLY and CDR2 FYNNEI. The CDR3 reads CASSERRGQETQYF. The CDR3 region has the DNA TGTGCCAGCAGTGAGCGTCGGGGCCAAGAGACCCAGTACTTC.

This clonotype was detected a few times. This rearrangement joins TRBV7-3 to TRBJ2-1; TRBD1 might be the D (6 bases). There are 14 residues in the CDR3. V lost 4 bases and J 6 bases, leaving 13 bases between the germline ends. Looked up from germline, CDR1 is SGHTA and CDR2 is FQGTGA. CDR3 sequence: CASSSRDTPNEQFF. Written as DNA, the CDR3 is TGTGCCAGCAGCTCCCGGGACACTCCCAATGAGCAGTTCTTC.